One and the same sample provided the 14 T cell receptor beta chains below, sequenced in a study of a mutant IDH1 vaccine in newly diagnosed glioma. Their recognized antigens are unknown. The time point denotes: week 23, last vaccination. Vaccination used 300 ug of mutant IDH1 20-mer peptide per dose, with topical imiquimod. Clones were sequenced by immunoSEQ multiplex PCR, and TCRdb holds only the in-frame ones, with some missing. The sample shows around 11,000 clones, 88% of them seen only once. Sequencing was performed on PBMCs, taken from a glioma patient whose treatment included an IDH1 peptide vaccine. Every receptor here comes from a woman in her thirties or forties with glioma. Some clones in this sample may be carry-over from other donors' samples.

The V gene is TRBV19, the J gene TRBJ2-1, with 9 bases aligning to TRBD2. This CDR3 has 17 amino acids. The J segment lost 1 base and the V segment lost 3 bases, leaving 7 bases of the junction unmatched. Per the germline V gene, CDR1 is LNHDA and CDR2 is SQIVND (reference sequence). CDR3: CASSMASGTDSYNEQFF. The CDR3 region has the DNA TGTGCCAGTAGTATGGCTAGCGGGACGGATTCCTACAATGAGCAGTTCTTC.

The J gene is TRBJ2-2, the V gene TRBV27; no clear D gene. The CDR3 is 13 amino acids. V lost 3 bases and J lost 1, with 3 bases in between. CDR1 and CDR2 (germline): MNHEY, SMNVEV (reference sequence). The CDR3 DNA reads as TGTGCCAGCAGTTTTGGGAACACCGGGGAGCTGTTTTTT. It codes for CASSFGNTGELFF.

The chain combines TRBV5-5 with TRBJ2-2; tentatively, D is TRBD1 (5 bases). This CDR3 has 15 amino acids. V was pared by 3 bases and J by 2 bases, with 11 bases between. Per the germline V gene, CDR1 is SGHKS and CDR2 is YYEKEE (reference sequence). CDR3 in DNA: TGTGCCAGCAGCTCCGACAGCGTAAACACCGGGGAGCTGTTTTTT. As protein: CASSSDSVNTGELFF.

The chain recombines TRBV5-1 with TRBJ1-5; 12 bases align to TRBD1. The J segment lost 7 bases and the V segment lost 4 bases, leaving 9 bases of the junction unmatched. The CDR3 has 16 amino acids. Germline V gives CDR1 SGHRS, CDR2 YFSETQ. CDR3 sequence reads: CASSPTPGQGAQPQHF. CDR3 DNA sequence: TGCGCCAGCAGCCCAACCCCGGGACAGGGGGCCCAGCCCCAGCATTTT.

The CDR3 coding sequence is TGTGCCAGCAGCTTACAGGATTTAAAGCCGTCAGGGGAGGGTCAGCCCCAGCATTTT. Amino acids: CASSLQDLKPSGEGQPQHF. The J gene is TRBJ1-5, the V gene TRBV7-2; D may be TRBD1 (6 bases). Germline V CDR1 and CDR2: SGHTA, FQGNSA. V dropped 2 bases and J dropped 6 bases, with 26 bases sitting between them. CDR3 length: 19 amino acids.

The chain couples TRBV5-4 to TRBJ2-7; 9 bases align to TRBD1. The germline V gene has CDR1 SGHNT and CDR2 YYREEE (reference sequence). V gave up 3 bases and J gave up 0 bases; unmatched junction bases: 7. This CDR3 spans 16 amino acids. The CDR3 region is CASSSPGQGPSYEQYF. As DNA, the CDR3 is TGTGCCAGCAGCTCCCCGGGACAGGGCCCCTCCTACGAGCAGTACTTC.

The chain uses TRBV9 and TRBJ2-7, with 11 bases aligning to TRBD1. CDR3 length: 14 amino acids. The germline V gene has CDR1 SGDLS and CDR2 YYNGEE. J lost 7 bases, V lost 6 bases, and 9 bases had no gene match. The DNA for the CDR3 is TGTGCCAGCACCCCAGGACAGGGGGCGGTGGAGCAGTACTTC. This codes for CASTPGQGAVEQYF.

This sequence joins TRBV2 and TRBJ1-2; D uncertain. The CDR3 totals 12 residues. The germline gives CDR1 SNHLY, CDR2 FYNNEI. Trimming removed 6 bases at V and 8 bases at J, with 13 bases between. Here the CDR3 DNA reads TGTGCCAGCAGGGACGGTCTAGGAGGCTACACCTTC. Residues: CASRDGLGGYTF.

This rearrangement joins TRBV11-2 to TRBJ1-1; 7 nucleotides agree with TRBD1. Unmatched junction bases numbered 7, after V lost 2 bases and J lost 1 base. The CDR3 runs 16 residues. Per germline, CDR1 SGHAT and CDR2 FQNNGV. The CDR3 sequence: CASSLQGTVPNTEAFF. CDR3 sequence (DNA): TGTGCCAGCAGCTTACAGGGGACAGTCCCGAACACTGAAGCTTTCTTT.

The chain uses TRBV27 and TRBJ1-1, with TRBD1 as a possible D gene (6 bases). Germline V CDR1 and CDR2: MNHEY, SMNVEV (reference sequence). The CDR3 has 14 residues. V lost 3 bases and J lost 4, with 12 bases in between. The CDR3 DNA is TGTGCCAGCAGTTTGGGGGGGCAGGGCACTGAAGCTTTCTTT. Translation gives CASSLGGQGTEAFF.

The V call is TRBV7-9, the J call TRBJ1-1; TRBD1 aligns across 9 bases. Trimming removed 5 bases from V and 0 bases from J; junction bases left unmatched: 4. Germline V gene lookup returns CDR1 SEHNR and CDR2 FQNEAQ (reference sequence). The CDR3 contains 15 residues. The CDR3 region is CASSAQGAVNTEAFF. The DNA for the CDR3 is TGTGCCAGCAGCGCACAGGGGGCAGTGAACACTGAAGCTTTCTTT.

V and J are TRBV5-1 and TRBJ2-3, with TRBD2 matching 12 bases. Germline V gives CDR1 SGHRS, CDR2 YFSETQ. The CDR3 spans 23 residues. V lost 2 bases to trimming and J lost 5 bases; unmatched junction nucleotides: 27. CDR3 sequence: CASSFGDRDRGLAGTKARDTQYF. CDR3 in DNA: TGCGCCAGCAGCTTCGGGGACAGGGACCGCGGACTAGCGGGGACCAAAGCCAGAGATACGCAGTATTTT.

The chain couples TRBV7-2 to TRBJ1-5, with D possibly TRBD1 on 5 matching bases. From germline, CDR1 is SGHTA and CDR2 FQGNSA. CDR3 size: 19 residues. Deletions cut 5 bases from V and 0 bases from J, with 23 bases between. CDR3 in amino acids: CASSPQGPPTVYSNQPQHF. Here the CDR3 DNA reads TGTGCCAGCAGCCCGCAGGGACCCCCAACGGTGTATAGCAATCAGCCCCAGCATTTT.

V and J are TRBV7-2 and TRBJ2-3; D not resolved. The V and J ends lost 3 bases and 10 bases respectively, with 11 bases between them. CDR1 is SGHTA and CDR2 is FQGNSA in the germline V gene. CDR3 length: 12 residues. CDR3 nucleotides: TGTGCCAGCAGCTTGGAAACCCGGGCGCAGTATTTT. It encodes CASSLETRAQYF. Filled out from reference TRBV7-2 and TRBJ2-3, the complete variable domain reads GAGVSQSPSNKVTEKGKDVELRCDPISGHTALYWYRQSLGQGLEFLIYFQGNSAPDKSGLPSDRFSAERTGGSVSTLTIQRTQQEDSAVYLCASSLETRAQYFGPGTRLTVL.